The 28 T cell receptor beta chains given below trace back to one sample, sequenced in a study of blood T cell repertoires in COVID-19. Clones were sequenced by immunoSEQ multiplex PCR, and TCRdb holds only the in-frame ones, with some missing. Altogether 300,000 to 350,000 clones are present, around 90% being singletons, with the ten largest covering 4% to 5.5%. The material sequenced was PBMCs or T cells enriched from blood (not recorded which). The receptors originated from a young woman with acute COVID-19.

The chain links TRBV7-9 to TRBJ1-1, with D unresolved. CDR3 size: 15 residues. Germline lookup yields CDR1 SEHNR and CDR2 FQNEAQ (reference sequence). V was shortened by 5 bases and J by 5 bases, with 18 bases between the two germline ends. The CDR3: CASSPYAGGGTEAFF. The DNA of the CDR3 is TGTGCCAGCAGCCCCTACGCGGGAGGCGGGACTGAAGCTTTCTTT.

This chain connects TRBV6-5 to TRBJ2-6; tentatively, D is TRBD1 (6 bases). V gave up 2 bases and J gave up 7 bases, with 9 bases separating them. The CDR3 has 14 amino acids. Germline values: CDR1 MNHEY, CDR2 SVGAGI. This CDR3 reads CASSYTGPANVLTF. DNA for the CDR3: TGTGCCAGCAGTTACACAGGGCCCGCCAACGTCCTGACTTTC.

CDR3 DNA: TGTGCCAGCAACCCGGGACAGGGTTTCGGGACAGATACGCAGTATTTT. Amino acid sequence: CASNPGQGFGTDTQYF. J is TRBJ2-3 and V is TRBV28, with TRBD1 matching over 9 bases. Looked up from germline, CDR1 is MDHEN and CDR2 is SYDVKM. The CDR3 sequence is 16 residues long. V was clipped by 7 bases and J by 3 bases; unmatched bases: 11.

J is TRBJ1-1 and V is TRBV11-3; no clear D. The CDR3 is made up of 13 amino acids. Germline CDR1 and CDR2: SGHNT and YENEEA. V gave up 5 bases and J gave up 1 base, with 8 bases separating them. CDR3 amino acids: CASSRRPNTEAFF. The CDR3 nucleotides are TGTGCCAGCAGCCGGAGACCGAACACTGAAGCTTTCTTT.

The J gene is TRBJ1-1, the V gene TRBV10-2; D not certain. In germline, CDR1 is WSHSY, CDR2 SAAADI. This CDR3 comprises 12 residues. Between the trimmed V and J ends, which lost 2 bases and 5 bases, there was a span of 6 bases. The CDR3 nucleotides read TGCGCCAGCAGTGAGACCGGGACTGAAGCTTTCTTT. Encoded protein: CASSETGTEAFF.

This clone was counted between two and nine times. The chain's CDR3 is CASSGGLVLYEQYF. In nucleotides, the CDR3 is TGTGCCAGCAGTGGGGGACTAGTTCTCTACGAGCAGTACTTC. This chain links TRBV28 with TRBJ2-7; TRBD2 matches at 8 bases. CDR1 is MDHEN and CDR2 is SYDVKM in the germline V gene. The CDR3 runs 14 residues. V lost 5 bases and J lost 3; bases outside the gene matches: 6. The variable domain in full, with the rest retrieved from reference TRBV28 and TRBJ2-7, is DVKVTQSSRYLVKRTGEKVFLECVQDMDHENMFWYRQDPGLGLRLIYFSYDVKMKEKGDIPEGYSVSREKKERFSLILESASTNQTSMYLCASSGGLVLYEQYFGPGTRLTVT.

The V and J genes are TRBV6-5 and TRBJ2-7; TRBD2 matches 7 bases. The V segment lost 2 bases and the J segment 5 bases; nucleotides outside the gene matches: 9. The CDR3 extends over 15 amino acids. The germline V gene encodes CDR1 MNHEY and CDR2 SVGAGI. In DNA form, the CDR3 reads TGTGCCAGCAGTTACAGACTAGCTGGGGGGGACGAGCAGTACTTC. Amino acid sequence: CASSYRLAGGDEQYF.

For this clone: This specimen includes other DNA sequences encoding the same CDR3. The J gene is TRBJ1-5, the V gene TRBV2; perhaps TRBD1 as D (6 bases). This CDR3 region has 13 residues. Germline V lookup: CDR1 SNHLY, CDR2 FYNNEI. Trimming took 3 bases from V and 4 from J, leaving 7 bases between them. In DNA, the CDR3 is TGTGCCAGCAGTGACAGGGGAAATCAGCCCCAGCATTTT. As protein: CASSDRGNQPQHF.

The rearrangement links TRBV10-1 to TRBJ2-3; weak D call: TRBD2 (6 bases). The CDR3 consists of 17 residues. CDR1 is WNHNN and CDR2 is SYGVQD in the germline V gene (reference sequence). The V and J ends lost 0 bases and 0 bases respectively, with 13 bases between them. Written as DNA, the CDR3 is TGCGCCAGCAGTGAGTCGAAACTAGCAGAGAGCACAGATACGCAGTATTTT. Translating gives CASSESKLAESTDTQYF.

V gene TRBV7-6 combines with J gene TRBJ2-3; 10 bases fit TRBD2. There are 19 residues in the CDR3. V lost 0 bases, J lost 1 base, and 10 bases stayed unmatched. Germline lookup yields CDR1 SGHVS and CDR2 FNYEAQ. The CDR3 loop reads CASSLARARAGGGTDTQYF. The CDR3 DNA reads TGTGCCAGCAGCTTAGCGCGGGCCAGAGCGGGAGGGGGCACAGATACGCAGTATTTT.

This chain links TRBV7-9 with TRBJ1-3; 9 nucleotides align to TRBD1. The CDR3 is 16 amino acids. J gave up 0 bases and V 4 bases, and 4 bases lay outside the gene matches. Germline-derived CDR1 and CDR2 are SEHNR and FQNEAQ (reference sequence). The CDR3 loop reads CASSSRTGVSGNTIYF. The DNA for the CDR3 is TGTGCCAGCAGCTCTCGGACAGGGGTCTCTGGAAACACCATATATTTT.

Remarks on this clone: The same CDR3 can be traced to other DNA sequences in this sample. The chain recombines TRBV28 with TRBJ2-7; D is ambiguous. With 2 bases removed from V and 4 bases from J, the gap between germline ends came to 6 bases. The germline V gene encodes CDR1 MDHEN and CDR2 SYDVKM. The CDR3 length is 12 residues. CDR3 nucleotides: TGTGCCAGCAGTTTACTGCGGTACGAGCAGTACTTC. Amino acid sequence: CASSLLRYEQYF.

CDR3 protein: CASSLKEAGNSPLHF. In DNA, the CDR3 is TGTGCCAGCAGCCTCAAGGAGGCAGGAAATTCACCCCTCCACTTT. This sequence joins TRBV4-2 and TRBJ1-6; unclear D gene. The CDR3 totals 15 residues. The ends were cut back, 4 bases at V and 7 bases at J, with 14 bases in the middle. Looked up from germline, CDR1 is LGHNA and CDR2 is YNFKEQ.

The chain uses TRBV19 and TRBJ1-2, with TRBD1 as a possible D gene (6 bases). CDR3 size: 14 residues. Trimming left V 9 bases short and J 7 bases short, with 21 bases between. Germline CDR1 LNHDA, CDR2 SQIVND (reference sequence). DNA for the CDR3: TGTGCCAGCCAGGAACAGGGAAAGTCGGGTGGCTACACCTTC. It yields the protein CASQEQGKSGGYTF.

The table lists this clone with a count of one. The rearrangement links TRBV2 to TRBJ2-1; TRBD2 agrees at 7 bases. V shed 8 bases and J 9 bases; nucleotides not matched to a gene: 13. CDR3 length: 14 residues. CDR1 is SNHLY, CDR2 FYNNEI, per germline. The CDR3: CASSGGRGKGEQFF. CDR3 bases: TGTGCCAGCTCGGGCGGGAGAGGTAAGGGTGAGCAGTTCTTC.

The genes are TRBV19 and TRBJ1-1; TRBD1 agrees at 8 bases. In germline, CDR1 is LNHDA, CDR2 SQIVND (reference sequence). This CDR3 is 14 amino acids long. After removal of 6 bases from V and 6 bases from J, the junction contained 9 bases not matched to a gene. CDR3: CASRPQGGHSEAFF. The CDR3 DNA reads as TGTGCCAGTAGGCCACAGGGGGGACACTCTGAAGCTTTCTTT.

The chain recombines TRBV6-5 with TRBJ2-7; TRBD2 matches at 8 bases. V lost 8 bases and J lost 4; bases outside the gene matches: 10. The CDR3 covers 14 residues. In germline, CDR1 is MNHEY, CDR2 SVGAGI. This CDR3 reads CASWAGRDGYEQYF. CDR3 nucleotide sequence: TGTGCCAGCTGGGCCGGGAGGGACGGGTACGAGCAGTACTTC.

This CDR3 is CASRIGQAGPQHF. The DNA for the CDR3 is TGTGCCAGCCGAATTGGACAGGCCGGTCCCCAGCATTTT. The gene calls are TRBV12-3 or TRBV12-4 and TRBJ1-5, with 7 bases lining up with TRBD1. J gave up 10 bases and V 8 bases, and 11 bases lay outside the gene matches. This CDR3 is 13 amino acids long.

The CDR3 DNA is TGTGCCAGCAGCTTACCCACGGGAGCCCAACGGGAAAAACTGTTTTTT. It yields the protein CASSLPTGAQREKLFF. This chain joins TRBV7-9 and TRBJ1-4; D is undetermined. The CDR3 spans 16 residues. Germline values: CDR1 SEHNR, CDR2 FQNEAQ (reference sequence). V lost 2 bases to trimming and J lost 8 bases, with 18 bases between them. Full variable domain (remainder filled in from reference TRBV7-9 and TRBJ1-4): DTGVSQNPRHKITKRGQNVTFRCDPISEHNRLYWYRQTLGQGPEFLTYFQNEAQLEKSRLLSDRFSAERPKGSFSTLEIQRTEQGDSAMYLCASSLPTGAQREKLFFGSGTQLSVL.

The rearrangement joins TRBV5-5 to TRBJ1-3; perhaps TRBD1 as D (5 bases). Germline V CDR1 and CDR2: SGHKS, YYEKEE (reference sequence). V was pared by 1 base and J by 4 bases, with 9 bases between. CDR3 length: 14 amino acids. DNA of the CDR3: TGTGCCAGCAGCTTGCAGGGCTCAGGAAACACCATATATTTT. It yields the protein CASSLQGSGNTIYF.

The chain joins TRBV29-1 to TRBJ2-7; D possibly corresponds to TRBD2 (6 bases). The V and J ends lost 4 bases and 3 bases respectively, with 16 bases between them. Germline loops: CDR1 SQVTM, CDR2 ANQGSEA. The CDR3 consists of 14 residues. Here the CDR3 reads CSVAGVDMSYEQYF. CDR3 nucleotide sequence: TGCAGCGTTGCGGGGGTAGACATGAGCTACGAGCAGTACTTC.

The rearrangement joins TRBV28 to TRBJ1-6; 9 bases are shared with TRBD1. The CDR3 is made up of 16 amino acids. The germline CDR1 and CDR2 sequences are MDHEN and SYDVKM. V shed 5 bases and J 9 bases; nucleotides not matched to a gene: 11. CDR3 residues: CASSPPGQGLASPLHF. DNA of the CDR3: TGTGCCAGCAGTCCTCCGGGACAGGGATTGGCTTCACCCCTCCACTTT.

The chain uses TRBV7-2 and TRBJ2-1, with TRBD1 matching 8 bases. Germline V gene sequence: CDR1 SGHTA, CDR2 FQGNSA. V dropped 1 base and J dropped 15; count of bases not matched to a gene: 11. The CDR3 totals 14 residues. CDR3 loop: CASSLGGTGQGLFF. In DNA form, the CDR3 reads TGTGCCAGCAGCTTAGGCGGAACCGGACAGGGACTGTTCTTC. The variable domain in full, completed from reference TRBV7-2 and TRBJ2-1, reads GAGVSQSPSNKVTEKGKDVELRCDPISGHTALYWYRQSLGQGLEFLIYFQGNSAPDKSGLPSDRFSAERTGGSVSTLTIQRTQQEDSAVYLCASSLGGTGQGLFFGPGTRLTVL.

The rearrangement uses TRBV2 and TRBJ1-2, with 7 bases identical to TRBD1. This CDR3 is 15 amino acids long. V was clipped by 6 bases and J by 4 bases; unmatched bases: 11. Germline loops: CDR1 SNHLY, CDR2 FYNNEI. The CDR3 reads CASRRTRDRSYGYTF. In nucleotides, the CDR3 is TGTGCCAGCAGAAGGACCCGGGACAGATCCTATGGCTACACCTTC.

The chain employs TRBV28 and TRBJ2-3, with D perhaps matching TRBD1 (5 bases). Germline assignment: CDR1 MDHEN and CDR2 SYDVKM. CDR3 size: 16 residues. Trimming left V 1 base short and J 5 bases short, with 16 bases between. Here the CDR3 reads CASSLLRQGSGDTQYF. The CDR3 nucleotides read TGTGCCAGCAGTTTATTAAGGCAGGGTAGTGGAGATACGCAGTATTTT. The full variable domain, its missing parts supplied by reference TRBV28 and TRBJ2-3, is DVKVTQSSRYLVKRTGEKVFLECVQDMDHENMFWYRQDPGLGLRLIYFSYDVKMKEKGDIPEGYSVSREKKERFSLILESASTNQTSMYLCASSLLRQGSGDTQYFGPGTRLTVL.

The rearrangement joins TRBV10-1 to TRBJ1-5; 8 positions match TRBD1. The CDR3 runs 19 residues. The V gene's germline CDR1 is WNHNN and CDR2 SYGVQD (reference sequence). Trimming took 6 bases from V and 0 from J; bases not matched to a gene: 16. This CDR3 is CASRPDDRGAIYSNQPQHF. The CDR3 DNA is TGCGCCAGCAGGCCTGATGACAGGGGTGCCATTTATAGCAATCAGCCCCAGCATTTT.

V gene TRBV29-1 combines with J gene TRBJ2-3; 8 positions agree with TRBD2. This CDR3 comprises 14 residues. V shed 7 bases, J shed 5 bases, and the junction held 11 bases outside the gene matches. The germline gives CDR1 SQVTM, CDR2 ANQGSEA. CDR3 DNA sequence: TGCAGCGGAAGACCGGGACTAGTCATAGATACGCAGTATTTT. It codes for CSGRPGLVIDTQYF.

The V call is TRBV3-1 (or the pseudogene TRBV3-2), the J call TRBJ2-7; TRBD1 agrees at 12 bases. The CDR3 runs to 15 residues. V lost 2 bases and J lost 3; bases outside the gene matches: 2. CDR1 and CDR2 from the germline V gene are LGHDT and YNNKEL (reference sequence). The CDR3 DNA follows: TGTGCCAGCAGCCAACGGGACAGGGGGCTCTACGAGCAGTACTTC. As protein: CASSQRDRGLYEQYF.